One and the same sample provided the 21 T cell receptor beta chains below, sequenced in a study of blood T cell repertoires in COVID-19. Assay: immunoSEQ multiplex PCR; the TCRdb copy retains only in-frame clones and omits some. The sample has around 100,000 clones; 65% to 85% are singletons. Sequencing used peripheral blood. These receptors came from a woman between 55 and 75 years old with acute or convalescent COVID-19.

This clone showed up just once. The chain combines TRBV6-1 with TRBJ1-2; 11 bases are shared with TRBD1. The CDR3 runs 14 residues. Germline trimming cut 2 bases from V and 6 bases from J; bases unmatched to any gene: 2. The germline V gene encodes CDR1 MNHNS and CDR2 SASEGT. The CDR3 loop is CASSERTGGDGYTF. The CDR3 nucleotides read TGTGCCAGCAGTGAAAGGACAGGGGGCGATGGCTACACCTTC.

The rearrangement links TRBV14 to TRBJ1-6; D is undetermined. V lost 4 bases and J lost 7, with 8 bases in between. This CDR3 has 13 residues. Germline V gene sequence: CDR1 SGHDN, CDR2 FVKESK. CDR3 sequence: CASSPLKNSPLHF. The CDR3 nucleotides are TGTGCCAGCAGCCCACTCAAGAATTCACCCCTCCACTTT. The full variable domain, rest sourced from reference TRBV14 and TRBJ1-6, is EAGVTQFPSHSVIEKGQTVTLRCDPISGHDNLYWYRRVMGKEIKFLLHFVKESKQDESGMPNNRFLAERTGGTYSTLKVQPAELEDSGVYFCASSPLKNSPLHFGNGTRLTVT.

This sequence joins TRBV27 and TRBJ2-3; D gene unclear. Deletions cut 9 bases from V and 4 bases from J, with 17 bases between. CDR3 length equals 14 residues. Looked up from germline, CDR1 is MNHEY and CDR2 is SMNVEV (reference sequence). This CDR3 is CARPEDTTADTQYF. The CDR3 DNA reads TGTGCCAGGCCTGAAGATACTACCGCAGATACGCAGTATTTT.

The chain carries TRBV12-1 and TRBJ2-3; the tabulated D call, TRBD2, remains unverified against the DNA. TRBV12-1 is deemed a pseudogene. The CDR3 loop spans 12 amino acids. For the CDR3, the DNA is TGTGCCAGCAGCCGCCGGGAAGATACGCAGTATTTT. This encodes CASSRREDTQYF.

This chain connects TRBV28 to TRBJ1-3, with D maybe TRBD1 (6 bases). The V end was cut by 6 bases, the J end by 3 bases, with 24 bases between. CDR1 MDHEN and CDR2 SYDVKM come from the germline V gene. CDR3 length: 18 residues. The CDR3 sequence: CASRRSGTLRSGGNTIYF. Written as DNA, the CDR3 is TGTGCCAGCAGGCGTTCGGGGACACTACGGAGTGGTGGAAACACCATATATTTT.

The chain joins TRBV5-6 to TRBJ1-5; 11 nucleotides align to TRBD1. Looked up from germline, CDR1 is SGHDT and CDR2 is YYEEEE. Losses at the gene ends were 3 bases for V and 7 bases for J; bases not matched to a gene: 6. The CDR3 extends over 15 amino acids. The CDR3 loop is CASSWGTGGRQPQHF. CDR3 bases: TGTGCCAGCAGCTGGGGGACAGGGGGTCGGCAGCCCCAGCATTTT.

The rearrangement links TRBV2 to TRBJ1-5, with D possibly TRBD1 on 5 matching bases. The CDR3 runs 15 residues. V lost 6 bases and J 2 bases, leaving 14 bases between the germline ends. The germline CDR1 and CDR2 sequences are SNHLY and FYNNEI. The CDR3, as DNA: TGTGCCAGCAGCCGGGGGGGATGGGGCAATCAGCCCCAGCATTTT. It is translated as CASSRGGWGNQPQHF.

CDR3 sequence: CASCGGTVSYNEQFF. In nucleotides, the CDR3 is TGTGCCAGCTGTGGTGGGACAGTCTCCTACAATGAGCAGTTCTTC. The chain joins TRBV6-6 to TRBJ2-1, with TRBD1 matching 7 bases. V shed 8 bases, J shed 0 bases, and the junction held 7 bases outside the gene matches. From germline, CDR1 is MNHNY and CDR2 SVGAGI (reference sequence). There are 15 residues in the CDR3.

The chain is built from TRBV4-1 and TRBJ2-5; 16 bases align to TRBD2. Germline lookup yields CDR1 MGHRA and CDR2 YSYEKL. The ends lost 3 bases at V and 5 bases at J; junction bases unmatched: 6. The length of the CDR3 is 17 residues. CDR3 sequence: CASSQGTSGGARETQYF. Written as DNA, the CDR3 is TGCGCCAGCAGCCAGGGGACTAGCGGGGGGGCACGGGAGACCCAGTACTTC.

The V call is TRBV9, the J call TRBJ1-6; TRBD1 aligns across 9 bases. Germline CDR1 and CDR2: SGDLS and YYNGEE. After removal of 0 bases from V and 11 bases from J, the junction contained 6 bases not matched to a gene. CDR3 size: 15 residues. The CDR3, as DNA: TGTGCCAGCAGCGTAGGGGGGACAGGGTGGCCACCCCTCCACTTT. It yields the protein CASSVGGTGWPPLHF.

This rearrangement joins TRBV7-2 to TRBJ2-7; 8 nucleotides agree with TRBD1. The germline V gene encodes CDR1 SGHTA and CDR2 FQGNSA. Trimming took 1 base from V and 4 from J; bases not matched to a gene: 12. The CDR3 sequence is 17 residues long. The CDR3 sequence is CASSLGTGFISGYEQYF. The CDR3 DNA sequence: TGTGCCAGCAGCTTAGGGACAGGGTTTATCTCCGGGTACGAGCAGTACTTC.

The V gene is TRBV7-2, the J gene TRBJ1-3; the match to TRBD1 covers 7 bases. The CDR3 is 17 residues long. Germline CDR1 reads SGHTA; CDR2 reads FQGNSA. J gave up 0 bases and V 7 bases, and 12 bases lay outside the gene matches. CDR3 DNA sequence: TGTGCCAGCACCCCACAGGGGCCTACTCTCTCTGGAAACACCATATATTTT. Encoded protein: CASTPQGPTLSGNTIYF.

The chain has TRBV5-4 and TRBJ1-6; TRBD1 aligns across 12 bases. Unmatched junction bases numbered 6, after V lost 4 bases and J lost 10 bases. Germline V CDR1 and CDR2: SGHNT, YYREEE (reference sequence). The CDR3 covers 15 residues. The CDR3 nucleotides are TGTGCCAGCAGCGGGGGACAGGGGGCTGTCTCACCCCTCCACTTT. Residues: CASSGGQGAVSPLHF.

This chain connects TRBV3-1 (or the pseudogene TRBV3-2) to TRBJ2-3; D is perhaps TRBD2 (5 bases). This CDR3 comprises 15 residues. V was clipped by 0 bases and J by 2 bases, with 9 bases between them. Germline CDR1 is LGHDT and CDR2 is YNNKEL (reference sequence). The CDR3, as DNA: TGTGCCAGCAGCCAAGATCCGGGGTTCACAGATACGCAGTATTTT. Translated: CASSQDPGFTDTQYF.

V usage is TRBV30 and J usage is TRBJ2-3; TRBD2 matches at 8 bases. The CDR3 has 14 amino acids. Looked up from germline, CDR1 is GTSNPN and CDR2 is SVGIG (reference sequence). J gave up 5 bases and V 0 bases, and 4 bases lay outside the gene matches. The CDR3 is CAWSVAGARDTQYF. In nucleotides, the CDR3 is TGTGCCTGGAGTGTAGCGGGGGCAAGAGATACGCAGTATTTT.

CDR3 nucleotide sequence: TGCGCCAGCAGCTTGGGACAGGCAAATCAGCCCCAGCATTTT. Amino acid sequence: CASSLGQANQPQHF. The chain employs TRBV5-1 and TRBJ1-5; D is perhaps TRBD1 (6 bases). CDR1 and CDR2 from the germline V gene are SGHRS and YFSETQ. V lost 0 bases to trimming and J lost 4 bases, with 8 bases between them. This CDR3 comprises 14 residues.

CDR3: CAIGQGRYGYTF. CDR3 nucleotides: TGTGCCATAGGACAGGGGAGATATGGCTACACCTTC. The chain links TRBV19 to TRBJ1-2; 9 nucleotides match TRBD1. This CDR3 region has 12 residues. Germline CDR1 and CDR2: LNHDA and SQIVND (reference sequence). The ends lost 10 bases at V and 5 bases at J; junction bases unmatched: 5.

This clone was seen a few times. This chain connects TRBV19 to TRBJ2-7; 9 bases line up with TRBD1. V lost 4 bases to trimming and J lost 5 bases; unmatched junction nucleotides: 9. The CDR3 spans 15 residues. Germline values: CDR1 LNHDA, CDR2 SQIVND (reference sequence). DNA for the CDR3: TGTGCCAGTAGTAGTCCCACAGGGGGCCGGGACGAGCAGTACTTC. The encoded protein is CASSSPTGGRDEQYF.

J is TRBJ1-1 and V is TRBV10-3, with TRBD1 identical over 10 bases. Germline assignment: CDR1 ENHRY and CDR2 SYGVKD. The CDR3 has 14 residues. The V segment lost 8 bases and the J segment 3 bases; nucleotides outside the gene matches: 6. The CDR3 DNA reads as TGTGCCATCGGCGACAGGGGGCTGGACACTGAAGCTTTCTTT. Its protein product is CAIGDRGLDTEAFF.

V usage is TRBV21-1 and J usage is TRBJ2-7; the table's D call TRBD2 went unverified against the DNA. TRBV21-1 is tagged as a pseudogene. This CDR3 contains 16 residues. The CDR3 coding sequence is TGTGCCAGCAGCATTTACGGGGGGGGACACTCCTACGAGCAGTACTTC. It specifies CASSIYGGGHSYEQYF.

This chain uses TRBV29-1 with TRBJ2-7; TRBD2 aligns across 7 bases. Germline assignment: CDR1 SQVTM and CDR2 ANQGSEA. V gave up 0 bases and J gave up 2 bases; unmatched junction bases: 4. This CDR3 has 14 amino acids. In DNA, the CDR3 is TGCAGCGTTGAAGAGGGAGGGTCTCCCTACGAGCAGTACTTC. Translated: CSVEEGGSPYEQYF.